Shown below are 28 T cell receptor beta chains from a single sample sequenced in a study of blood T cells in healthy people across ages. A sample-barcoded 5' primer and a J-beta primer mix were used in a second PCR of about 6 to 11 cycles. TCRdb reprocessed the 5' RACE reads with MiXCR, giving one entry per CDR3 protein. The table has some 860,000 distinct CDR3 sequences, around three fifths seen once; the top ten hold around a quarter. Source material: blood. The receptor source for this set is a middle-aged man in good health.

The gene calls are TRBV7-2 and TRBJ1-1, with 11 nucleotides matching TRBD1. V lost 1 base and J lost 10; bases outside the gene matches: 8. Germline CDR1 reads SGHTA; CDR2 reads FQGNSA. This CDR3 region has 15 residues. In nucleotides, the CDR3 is TGTGCCAGCAGCTTAGATTTGGGGGGACAGGGGGGAGCTTTCTTT. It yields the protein CASSLDLGGQGGAFF.

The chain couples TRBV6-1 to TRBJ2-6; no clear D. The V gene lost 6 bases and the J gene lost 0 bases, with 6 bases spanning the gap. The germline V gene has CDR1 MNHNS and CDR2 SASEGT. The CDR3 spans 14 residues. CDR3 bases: TGTGCCAGCAGGCCTAACTCTGGGGCCAACGTCCTGACTTTC. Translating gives CASRPNSGANVLTF.

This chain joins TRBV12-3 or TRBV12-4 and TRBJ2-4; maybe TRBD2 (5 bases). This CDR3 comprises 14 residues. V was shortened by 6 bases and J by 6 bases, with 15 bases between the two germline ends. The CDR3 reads CASRSRGLLNIQYF. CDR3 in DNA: TGTGCCAGCAGATCCCGAGGGCTTTTAAACATTCAGTACTTC.

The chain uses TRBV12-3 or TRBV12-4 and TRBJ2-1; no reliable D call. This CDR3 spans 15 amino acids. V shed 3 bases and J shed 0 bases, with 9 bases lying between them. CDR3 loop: CASSFLHDSYNEQFF. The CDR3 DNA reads TGTGCCAGCAGTTTCTTGCACGACTCCTACAATGAGCAGTTCTTC.

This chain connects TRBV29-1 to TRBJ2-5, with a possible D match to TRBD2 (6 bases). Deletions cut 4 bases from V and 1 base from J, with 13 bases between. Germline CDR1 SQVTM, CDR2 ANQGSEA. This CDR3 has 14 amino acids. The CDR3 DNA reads TGCAGCGTTGTCGGGGGAAAATTCCAAGAGACCCAGTACTTC. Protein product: CSVVGGKFQETQYF.

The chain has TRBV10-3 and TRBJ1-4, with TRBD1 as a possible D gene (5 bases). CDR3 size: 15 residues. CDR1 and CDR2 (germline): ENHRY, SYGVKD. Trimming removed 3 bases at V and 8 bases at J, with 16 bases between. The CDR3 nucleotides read TGTGCCATCAGTGATCGACAAGGGACGGGGGAAAAACTGTTTTTT. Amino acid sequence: CAISDRQGTGEKLFF.

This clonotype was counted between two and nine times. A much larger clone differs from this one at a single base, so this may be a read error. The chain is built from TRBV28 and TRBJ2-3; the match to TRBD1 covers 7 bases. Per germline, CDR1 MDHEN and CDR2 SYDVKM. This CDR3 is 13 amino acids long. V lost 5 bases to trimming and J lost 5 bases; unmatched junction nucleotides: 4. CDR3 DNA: TGTGCCAGCAGTGACAGGGATAAAGATACGCAGTATTTT. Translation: CASSDRDKDTQYF.

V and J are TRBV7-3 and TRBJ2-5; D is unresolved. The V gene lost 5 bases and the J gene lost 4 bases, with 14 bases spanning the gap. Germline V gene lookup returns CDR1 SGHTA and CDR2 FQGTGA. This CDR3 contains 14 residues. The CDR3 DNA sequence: TGTGCCAGCAGCGTAAGTGTTGGCGGAGAGACCCAGTACTTC. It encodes CASSVSVGGETQYF.

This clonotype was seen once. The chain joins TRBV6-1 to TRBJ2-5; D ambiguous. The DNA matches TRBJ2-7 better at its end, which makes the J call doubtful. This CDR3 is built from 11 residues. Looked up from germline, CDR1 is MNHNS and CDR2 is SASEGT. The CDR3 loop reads CASIGFYEQYF. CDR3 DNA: TGTGCCAGCATAGGGTTCTACGAGCAGTACTTC.

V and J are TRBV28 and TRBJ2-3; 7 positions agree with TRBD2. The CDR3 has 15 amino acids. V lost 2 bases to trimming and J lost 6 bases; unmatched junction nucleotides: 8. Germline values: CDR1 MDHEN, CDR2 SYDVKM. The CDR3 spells CASSLTLAARDTQYF. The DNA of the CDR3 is TGTGCCAGCAGTTTAACCCTAGCGGCTCGGGATACGCAGTATTTT.

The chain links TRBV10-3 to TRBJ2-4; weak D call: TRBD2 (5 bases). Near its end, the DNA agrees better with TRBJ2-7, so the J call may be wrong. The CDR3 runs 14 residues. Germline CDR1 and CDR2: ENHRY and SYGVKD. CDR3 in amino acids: CAIGKSGLLDEQYF. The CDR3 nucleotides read TGTGCCATCGGGAAAAGCGGCCTTCTGGACGAGCAGTACTTC.

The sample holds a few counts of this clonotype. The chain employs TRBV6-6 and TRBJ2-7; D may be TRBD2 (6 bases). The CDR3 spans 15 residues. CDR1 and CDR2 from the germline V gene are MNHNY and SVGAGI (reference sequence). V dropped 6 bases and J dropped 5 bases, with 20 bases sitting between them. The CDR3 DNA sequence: TGTGCCAGCAGCAAACTAGCCCCTGGTATACACGAGCAGTACTTC. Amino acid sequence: CASSKLAPGIHEQYF.

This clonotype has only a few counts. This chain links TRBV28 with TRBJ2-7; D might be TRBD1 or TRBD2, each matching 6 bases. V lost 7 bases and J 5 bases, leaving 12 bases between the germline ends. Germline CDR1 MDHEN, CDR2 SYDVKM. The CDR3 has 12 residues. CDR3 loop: CASKGGPHEQYF. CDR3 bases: TGTGCCAGCAAGGGGGGTCCTCACGAGCAGTACTTC.

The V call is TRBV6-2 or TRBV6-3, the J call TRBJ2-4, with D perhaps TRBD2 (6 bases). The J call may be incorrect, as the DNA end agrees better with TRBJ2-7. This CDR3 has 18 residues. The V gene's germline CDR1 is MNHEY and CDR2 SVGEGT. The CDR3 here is CASSYGLLWGTGSYEQYF. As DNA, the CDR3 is TGTGCCAGCAGTTACGGTCTCCTTTGGGGGACTGGCTCCTACGAGCAGTACTTC.

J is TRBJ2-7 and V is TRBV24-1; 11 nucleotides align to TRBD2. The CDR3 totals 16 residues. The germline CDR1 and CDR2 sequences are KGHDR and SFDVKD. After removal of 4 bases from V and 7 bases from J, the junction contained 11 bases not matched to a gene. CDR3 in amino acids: CATSDPLAGVPNEQYF. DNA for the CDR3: TGTGCCACCAGTGACCCACTAGCGGGAGTTCCCAATGAGCAGTACTTC.

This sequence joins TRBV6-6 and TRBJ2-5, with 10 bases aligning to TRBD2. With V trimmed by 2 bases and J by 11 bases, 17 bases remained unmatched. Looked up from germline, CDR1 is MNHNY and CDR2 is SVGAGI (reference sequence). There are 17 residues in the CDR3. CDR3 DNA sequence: TGTGCCAGCAGTTACCCTGCGCTAGCGGGGGTTTACAATGAGCAGTACTTC. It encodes CASSYPALAGVYNEQYF.

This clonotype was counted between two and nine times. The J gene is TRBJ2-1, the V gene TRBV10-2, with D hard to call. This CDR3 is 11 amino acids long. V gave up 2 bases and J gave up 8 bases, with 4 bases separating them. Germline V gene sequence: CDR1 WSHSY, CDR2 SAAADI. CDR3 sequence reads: CASSERHEQFF. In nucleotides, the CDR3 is TGCGCCAGCAGTGAGAGGCATGAGCAGTTCTTC.

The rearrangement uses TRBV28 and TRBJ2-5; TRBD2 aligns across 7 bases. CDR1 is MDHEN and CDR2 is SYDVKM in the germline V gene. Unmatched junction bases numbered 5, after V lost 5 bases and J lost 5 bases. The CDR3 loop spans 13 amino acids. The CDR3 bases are TGTGCCAGCAGTGGGGAGGGTGGGGAGACCCAGTACTTC. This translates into CASSGEGGETQYF.

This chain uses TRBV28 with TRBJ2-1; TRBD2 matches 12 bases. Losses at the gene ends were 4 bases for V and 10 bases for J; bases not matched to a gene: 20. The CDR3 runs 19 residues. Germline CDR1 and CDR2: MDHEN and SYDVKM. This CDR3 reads CASSSATSGSAPLTYEQFF. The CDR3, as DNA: TGTGCCAGCAGTTCCGCGACTAGCGGGAGCGCCCCTTTGACCTACGAGCAGTTCTTC.

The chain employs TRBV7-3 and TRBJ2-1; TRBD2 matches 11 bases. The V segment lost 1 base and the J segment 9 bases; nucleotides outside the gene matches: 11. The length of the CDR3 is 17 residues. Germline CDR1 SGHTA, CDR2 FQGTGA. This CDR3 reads CASSLILAGGLVGEQFF. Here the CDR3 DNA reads TGTGCCAGCAGCTTAATATTAGCGGGGGGGCTCGTGGGTGAGCAGTTCTTC.

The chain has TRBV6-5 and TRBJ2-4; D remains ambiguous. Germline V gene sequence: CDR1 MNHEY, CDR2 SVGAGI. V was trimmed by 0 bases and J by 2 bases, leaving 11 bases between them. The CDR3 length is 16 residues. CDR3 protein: CASSYSRIGPKNIQYF. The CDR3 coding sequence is TGTGCCAGCAGTTACTCGAGGATAGGCCCCAAAAACATTCAGTACTTC.

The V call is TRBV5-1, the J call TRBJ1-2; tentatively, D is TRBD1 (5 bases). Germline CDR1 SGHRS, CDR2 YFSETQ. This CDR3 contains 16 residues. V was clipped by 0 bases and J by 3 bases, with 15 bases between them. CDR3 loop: CASSLDPGLGDYGYTF. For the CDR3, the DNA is TGCGCCAGCAGCTTGGATCCAGGACTGGGGGACTATGGCTACACCTTC.

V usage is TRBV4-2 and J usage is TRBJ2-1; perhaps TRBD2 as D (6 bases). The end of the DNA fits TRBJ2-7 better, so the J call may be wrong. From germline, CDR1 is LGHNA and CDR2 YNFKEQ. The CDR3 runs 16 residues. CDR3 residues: CASSQEGAREAGEQYF. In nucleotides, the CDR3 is TGTGCCAGCAGCCAAGAAGGGGCCAGGGAGGCGGGGGAGCAGTACTTC.

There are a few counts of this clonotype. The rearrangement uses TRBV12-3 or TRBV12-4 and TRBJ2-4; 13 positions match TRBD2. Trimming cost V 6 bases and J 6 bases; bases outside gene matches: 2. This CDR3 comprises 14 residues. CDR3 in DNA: TGTGCCAGCAGACGGACTAGCGGGGGAAACATTCAGTACTTC. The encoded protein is CASRRTSGGNIQYF.

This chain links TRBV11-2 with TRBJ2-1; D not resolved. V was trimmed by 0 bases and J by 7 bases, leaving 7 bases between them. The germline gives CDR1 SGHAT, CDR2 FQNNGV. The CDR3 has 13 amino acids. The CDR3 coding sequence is TGTGCCAGCAGCTTAGAGTCTGTGAATGAGCAGTTCTTC. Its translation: CASSLESVNEQFF.

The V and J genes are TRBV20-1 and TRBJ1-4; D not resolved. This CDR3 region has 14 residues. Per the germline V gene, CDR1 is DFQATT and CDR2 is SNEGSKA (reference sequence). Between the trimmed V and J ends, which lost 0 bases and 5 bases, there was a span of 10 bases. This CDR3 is CSARDCTVNEKLFF. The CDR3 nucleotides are TGCAGTGCTAGAGATTGTACAGTAAATGAAAAACTGTTTTTT.

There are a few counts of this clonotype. The CDR3 DNA reads TGTGCCAGCCGGAATCTGGGTCGAGAAAAACTGTTTTTT. Protein product: CASRNLGREKLFF. V is TRBV11-2 and J is TRBJ1-4; no clear D gene. The CDR3 spans 13 residues. The ends were cut back, 8 bases at V and 8 bases at J, with 15 bases in the middle. Germline loops: CDR1 SGHAT, CDR2 FQNNGV. Full variable domain (outside the CDR3, taken from reference TRBV11-2 and TRBJ1-4): EAGVAQSPRYKIIEKRQSVAFWCNPISGHATLYWYQQILGQGPKLLIQFQNNGVVDDSQLPKDRFSAERLKGVDSTLKIQPAKLEDSAVYLCASRNLGREKLFFGSGTQLSVL.

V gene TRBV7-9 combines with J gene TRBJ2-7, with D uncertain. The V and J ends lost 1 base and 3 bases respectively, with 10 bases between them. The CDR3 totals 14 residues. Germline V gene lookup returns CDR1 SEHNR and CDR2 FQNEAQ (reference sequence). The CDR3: CASSLGDVFYEQYF. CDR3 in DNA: TGTGCCAGCAGCTTAGGGGATGTCTTCTACGAGCAGTACTTC.